Listed here are 13 T cell receptor beta chains from one sample, sequenced in a study of Ad26.COV2.S vaccination and SARS-CoV-2 variants. Clones were sequenced by immunoSEQ multiplex PCR, and TCRdb holds only the in-frame ones, with some missing. The profile shows about 420,000 clones, approximately 87% of them singletons. This sample's treatment: about 20 received Ad26.COV2.S at low or high dose, single or two shots; several received placebo; per-sample allocation not given. The samples were gathered on day 63 after the first injection of vaccine or placebo. The material sequenced was peripheral blood, taken in a trial of Ad26.COV2.S vaccine versus placebo. The origin of the receptors is a person between 18 and 65 years old who received the Ad26.COV2.S COVID-19 vaccine or a placebo.

This chain connects TRBV6-2 or TRBV6-3 to TRBJ2-3, with D unclear. The CDR3 is made up of 12 amino acids. The germline V gene encodes CDR1 MNHEY and CDR2 SVGEGT. The V and J ends lost 6 bases and 5 bases respectively, with 9 bases between them. The CDR3 DNA reads TGTGCCAGCAGCAGAGTAGGAGATACGCAGTATTTT. This gives the protein CASSRVGDTQYF.

Here the CDR3 reads CASSQEWLAGGSTDTQYF. The CDR3 DNA reads TGCGCCAGCAGCCAAGAGTGGCTAGCGGGGGGAAGCACAGATACGCAGTATTTT. V usage is TRBV4-3 and J usage is TRBJ2-3; 11 nucleotides match TRBD2. V trimming: 0 bases; J trimming: 0 bases; junction bases outside the gene matches: 5. Germline assignment: CDR1 LGHNA and CDR2 YSLEER. The length of the CDR3 is 18 residues.

This clone came up a few times. V and J are TRBV4-3 and TRBJ1-1; D perhaps matches TRBD1 (5 bases). Per the germline V gene, CDR1 is LGHNA and CDR2 is YSLEER. The CDR3 has 12 amino acids. Trimming stripped 1 base from V and 8 bases from J, with 8 bases between. CDR3 region: CASSQGWGEAFF. As DNA, the CDR3 is TGCGCCAGCAGCCAAGGGTGGGGCGAAGCTTTCTTT.

This sequence joins TRBV19 and TRBJ2-2; D is undetermined. In germline, CDR1 is LNHDA, CDR2 SQIVND (reference sequence). The CDR3 totals 15 residues. V shed 1 base and J shed 1 base, with 7 bases lying between them. This CDR3 is CASSIGPGNTGELFF. Written as DNA, the CDR3 is TGTGCCAGTAGTATAGGTCCAGGGAACACCGGGGAGCTGTTTTTT.

The chain couples TRBV18 to TRBJ1-5; no clear D. V gave up 5 bases and J gave up 9 bases, with 17 bases separating them. The CDR3 has 14 amino acids. Germline V CDR1 and CDR2: KGHSH, LQKENI. In DNA form, the CDR3 reads TGTGCCAGCTCAATAACGGGGTCCAGGCCGCCCCAGCATTTT. Protein: CASSITGSRPPQHF.

The chain employs TRBV4-1 and TRBJ1-1; 7 nucleotides line up with TRBD1. This CDR3 contains 15 residues. The junction had 5 bases not matched to a gene; V was cut back by 3 bases and J by 1 base. In germline, CDR1 is MGHRA, CDR2 YSYEKL. The CDR3 region is CASSHFGQENTEAFF. The CDR3 nucleotides read TGCGCCAGCAGCCATTTTGGACAGGAGAACACTGAAGCTTTCTTT.

V gene TRBV6-5 combines with J gene TRBJ2-1; tentatively, D is TRBD2 (7 bases). CDR1 and CDR2 from the germline V gene are MNHEY and SVGAGI. Deletions cut 6 bases from V and 6 bases from J, with 18 bases between. The CDR3 is 15 residues long. The DNA of the CDR3 is TGTGCCAGCAGACACCGTCGGGGGGCCAGCAATGAGCAGTTCTTC. Residues: CASRHRRGASNEQFF.

The chain employs TRBV7-9 and TRBJ2-5; 8 nucleotides match TRBD1. V lost 5 bases and J lost 5; bases outside the gene matches: 13. Looked up from germline, CDR1 is SEHNR and CDR2 is FQNEAQ (reference sequence). The CDR3 totals 16 residues. CDR3 sequence (DNA): TGTGCCAGCAGCCCCAGGGGGCAGGGGCGCATGGAGACCCAGTACTTC. This translates into CASSPRGQGRMETQYF.

V usage is TRBV5-1 and J usage is TRBJ2-2; 8 positions match TRBD1. The germline V gene has CDR1 SGHRS and CDR2 YFSETQ. J was trimmed by 7 bases and V by 2 bases; bases with no gene match: 7. The CDR3 is 15 amino acids. The CDR3 DNA is TGCGCCAGCAGCTTAGGACAGGGCAGTAGCGGGGAGCTGTTTTTT. Protein product: CASSLGQGSSGELFF.

The chain has TRBV5-1 and TRBJ2-3; the D is unclear. V lost 0 bases and J 2 bases, leaving 7 bases between the germline ends. CDR3 length: 14 amino acids. CDR1 and CDR2 (germline): SGHRS, YFSETQ. In DNA form, the CDR3 reads TGCGCCAGCAGCTTGGCCGGGCCCACAGATACGCAGTATTTT. Protein product: CASSLAGPTDTQYF.

The chain carries TRBV4-1 and TRBJ2-1; TRBD2 agrees at 12 bases. This CDR3 spans 19 amino acids. Germline V gene lookup returns CDR1 MGHRA and CDR2 YSYEKL. V shed 4 bases and J 3 bases; nucleotides not matched to a gene: 13. In DNA form, the CDR3 reads TGCGCCAGCAGCCCCAGACTAGCGGGGGTCGCTCGGAACTACAATGAGCAGTTCTTC. Translated: CASSPRLAGVARNYNEQFF.

This rearrangement joins TRBV7-8 to TRBJ2-6, with D perhaps TRBD1 (5 bases). The V end lost 2 bases, the J end lost 2 bases, and 13 bases lay between the germline ends. CDR1 is SGHVS, CDR2 FQNEAQ, per germline. The CDR3 sequence is 17 residues long. CDR3 nucleotide sequence: TGTGCCAGCAGCTTATCCTCTGTAGGGGCTGGGGCCAACGTCCTGACTTTC. It specifies CASSLSSVGAGANVLTF.

The V and J genes are TRBV7-2 and TRBJ1-4; D is perhaps TRBD1 (5 bases). Germline-derived CDR1 and CDR2 are SGHTA and FQGNSA. Trimming removed 5 bases from V and 4 bases from J, with 17 bases in between. CDR3 length: 16 amino acids. In nucleotides, the CDR3 is TGTGCCAGCAGCCCCAGTGGGGCGGCCGTTAATGAAAAACTGTTTTTT. Its protein is CASSPSGAAVNEKLFF.